What follows is one T cell receptor beta chain and its context. The data derive from a study of shared clonotypes between healthy human individuals. The assay was immunoSEQ multiplex PCR, and TCRdb's table has in-frame clones only and misses some. The sample carries about 990,000 clones, around 78% recorded once. Per the germline V gene, CDR1 is MNHEY and CDR2 is SVGAGI. The CDR3 is 13 amino acids. The ends were cut back, 6 bases at V and 4 bases at J, with 13 bases in the middle. Sequenced material: memory CD4+ T cells from PBMCs. Subset given: CD45RA-negative fraction. The J gene is TRBJ2-7, the V gene TRBV6-5; D is undetermined. This clonotype was obtained from a man aged 18 to 30 in good health. Some clones in this sample may be carry-over from other donors' samples. The CDR3, as DNA: TGTGCCAGCAGACAGCCGAAAACTTACGAGCAGTACTTC. This sequence encodes CASRQPKTYEQYF.